This is a list of T cell receptor beta chains from one sample in a study of cytomegalovirus exposure and HLA in healthy donors. Generated by immunoSEQ multiplex PCR, the TCRdb table keeps only in-frame clones and is missing some. Its clone listing holds approximately 150,000 clones. The sequenced material came from PBMCs. The receptors here all came from a male donor in good health and CMV-seronegative. The CDR3 runs from the conserved cysteine through the conserved F or W. Each record gives: D gene, J gene, V gene, CDR3 protein, CDR3 DNA. D genes are given only for firm matches.

d_gene: TRBD1
j_gene: TRBJ1-6
v_gene: TRBV9
CDR3aa: CASSPRQGTIGSPLHF
CDR3nt: TGTGCCAGCAGCCCCCGACAGGGAACTATTGGTTCACCCCTCCACTTT

d_gene: .
j_gene: TRBJ1-4
v_gene: TRBV6-5
CDR3aa: CASSYDRDSYEKLFF
CDR3nt: TGTGCCAGCAGTTATGATAGAGACTCTTATGAAAAACTGTTTTTT

d_gene: TRBD1
j_gene: TRBJ2-5
v_gene: TRBV2
CDR3aa: CASSRTGRETQYF
CDR3nt: TGTGCCAGCAGTCGGACAGGACGAGAGACCCAGTACTTC

d_gene: TRBD2
j_gene: TRBJ2-7
v_gene: TRBV5-1
CDR3aa: CASSLDSTAGAYYEQYF
CDR3nt: TGCGCCAGCAGCTTGGACTCGACAGCGGGAGCTTACTACGAGCAGTACTTC

d_gene: TRBD1
j_gene: TRBJ2-7
v_gene: TRBV14
CDR3aa: CASSPRQGAVYEQYF
CDR3nt: TGTGCCAGCAGCCCTAGGCAGGGGGCAGTGTACGAGCAGTACTTC

d_gene: TRBD1
j_gene: TRBJ1-1
v_gene: TRBV7-8
CDR3aa: CASSLAGTGTTEAFF
CDR3nt: TGTGCCAGCAGCTTAGCGGGGACAGGGACGACTGAAGCTTTCTTT

d_gene: .
j_gene: TRBJ1-5
v_gene: TRBV28
CDR3aa: CASSLSQVGNQPQHF
CDR3nt: TGTGCCAGCAGTTTATCCCAGGTGGGCAATCAGCCCCAGCATTTT

d_gene: TRBD1
j_gene: TRBJ1-2
v_gene: TRBV5-1
CDR3aa: CASSLEPQGAPGYTF
CDR3nt: TGCGCCAGCAGCTTGGAACCCCAGGGGGCGCCTGGCTACACCTTC

d_gene: .
j_gene: TRBJ1-2
v_gene: TRBV29-1
CDR3aa: CSVGGPYGYTF
CDR3nt: TGCAGCGTTGGTGGGCCCTATGGCTACACCTTC

d_gene: TRBD1
j_gene: TRBJ1-2
v_gene: TRBV30
CDR3aa: CALDRPIYGYTF
CDR3nt: TGTGCCCTGGACAGGCCGATTTATGGCTACACCTTC

d_gene: .
j_gene: TRBJ2-7
v_gene: TRBV6-5
CDR3aa: CASSAGDTYEQYF
CDR3nt: TGTGCCAGCTCCGCGGGGGACACCTACGAGCAGTACTTC

d_gene: .
j_gene: TRBJ2-1
v_gene: TRBV7-9
CDR3aa: CASSNTNGQHNEQFF
CDR3nt: TGTGCCAGCTCCAACACCAACGGACAACACAATGAGCAGTTCTTC